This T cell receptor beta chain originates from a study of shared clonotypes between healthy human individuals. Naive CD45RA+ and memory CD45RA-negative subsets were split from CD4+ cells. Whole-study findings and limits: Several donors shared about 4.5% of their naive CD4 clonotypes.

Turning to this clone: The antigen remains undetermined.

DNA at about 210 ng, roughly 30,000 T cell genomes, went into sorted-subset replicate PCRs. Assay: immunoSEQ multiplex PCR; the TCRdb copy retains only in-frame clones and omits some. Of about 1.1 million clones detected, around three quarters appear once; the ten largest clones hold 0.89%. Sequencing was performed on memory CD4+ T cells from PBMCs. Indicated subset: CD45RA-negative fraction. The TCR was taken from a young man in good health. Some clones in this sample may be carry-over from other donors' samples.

In DNA form, the CDR3 reads TGTGCCAGTAGTATAAGGACTGGAGCGCAGCCCCAGCATTTT. It specifies CASSIRTGAQPQHF. This chain connects TRBV19 to TRBJ1-5; D gene ambiguous. This CDR3 spans 14 amino acids. Per the germline V gene, CDR1 is LNHDA and CDR2 is SQIVND (reference sequence). The ends were cut back, 2 bases at V and 7 bases at J, with 12 bases in the middle. Full variable domain (remainder filled in from reference TRBV19 and TRBJ1-5): DGGITQSPKYLFRKEGQNVTLSCEQNLNHDAMYWYRQDPGQGLRLIYYSQIVNDFQKGDIAEGYSVSREKKESFPLTVTSAQKNPTAFYLCASSIRTGAQPQHFGDGTRLSIL.